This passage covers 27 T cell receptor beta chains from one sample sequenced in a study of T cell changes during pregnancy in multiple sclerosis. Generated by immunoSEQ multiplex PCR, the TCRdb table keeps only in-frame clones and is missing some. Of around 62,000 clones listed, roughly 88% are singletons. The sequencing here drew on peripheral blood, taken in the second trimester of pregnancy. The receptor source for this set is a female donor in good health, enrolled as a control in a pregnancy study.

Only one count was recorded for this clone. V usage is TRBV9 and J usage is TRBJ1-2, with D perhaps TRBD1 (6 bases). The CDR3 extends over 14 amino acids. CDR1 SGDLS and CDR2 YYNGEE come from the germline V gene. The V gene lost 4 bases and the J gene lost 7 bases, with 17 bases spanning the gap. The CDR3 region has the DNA TGTGCCAGCAGCCAAGCCACAGGGAATCGTGGCTACACCTTC. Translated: CASSQATGNRGYTF.

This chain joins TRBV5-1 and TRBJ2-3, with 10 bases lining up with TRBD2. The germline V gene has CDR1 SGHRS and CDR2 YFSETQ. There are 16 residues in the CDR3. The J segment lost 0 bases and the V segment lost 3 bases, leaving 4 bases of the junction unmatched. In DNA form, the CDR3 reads TGCGCCAGCAGCTCCGGACTAGCGGAAAGCACAGATACGCAGTATTTT. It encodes CASSSGLAESTDTQYF.

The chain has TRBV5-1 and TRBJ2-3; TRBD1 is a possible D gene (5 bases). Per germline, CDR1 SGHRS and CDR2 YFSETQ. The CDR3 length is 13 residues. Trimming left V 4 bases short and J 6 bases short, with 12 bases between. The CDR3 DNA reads TGCGCCAGCAGCCCGGACAAAGCGGATACGCAGTATTTT. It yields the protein CASSPDKADTQYF.

CDR3 loop: CASSRGQGLFF. The CDR3 DNA follows: TGTGCCAGCAGCCGCGGACAGGGGCTGTTTTTT. The V call is TRBV11-2, the J call TRBJ1-4, with TRBD1 matching over 9 bases. The CDR3 has 11 amino acids. Germline lookup yields CDR1 SGHAT and CDR2 FQNNGV. The V segment lost 5 bases and the J segment 14 bases; nucleotides outside the gene matches: 3. Together with reference TRBV11-2 and TRBJ1-4, the CDR3 gives the full variable domain: EAGVAQSPRYKIIEKRQSVAFWCNPISGHATLYWYQQILGQGPKLLIQFQNNGVVDDSQLPKDRFSAERLKGVDSTLKIQPAKLEDSAVYLCASSRGQGLFFGSGTQLSVL.

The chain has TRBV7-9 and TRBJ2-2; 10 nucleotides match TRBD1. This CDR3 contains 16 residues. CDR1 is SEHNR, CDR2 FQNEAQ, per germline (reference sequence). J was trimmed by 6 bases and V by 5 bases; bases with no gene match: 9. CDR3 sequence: CASSPDRGLRAGELFF. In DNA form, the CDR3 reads TGTGCCAGCAGCCCAGACAGGGGGCTAAGGGCCGGGGAGCTGTTTTTT.

The DNA for the CDR3 is TGTGCCAGCAGCCCCACTACAGGGGTGGGCGAGCAGTACTTC. It yields the protein CASSPTTGVGEQYF. The V and J genes are TRBV28 and TRBJ2-7, with 7 nucleotides matching TRBD1. J gave up 6 bases and V 6 bases, and 11 bases lay outside the gene matches. The CDR3 has 14 residues. The germline V gene has CDR1 MDHEN and CDR2 SYDVKM.

CDR3 region: CASTFRSGRAGDEQFF. CDR3 DNA: TGTGCCAGCACCTTTCGTAGCGGGAGGGCCGGGGATGAGCAGTTCTTC. V is TRBV7-9 and J is TRBJ2-1, with 11 bases identical to TRBD2. Per germline, CDR1 SEHNR and CDR2 FQNEAQ (reference sequence). The ends lost 7 bases at V and 8 bases at J; junction bases unmatched: 13. The CDR3 is 16 amino acids.

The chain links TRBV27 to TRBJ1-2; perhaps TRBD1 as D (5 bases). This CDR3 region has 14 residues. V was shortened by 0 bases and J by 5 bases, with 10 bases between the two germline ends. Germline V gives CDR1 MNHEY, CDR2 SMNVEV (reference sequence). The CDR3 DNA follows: TGTGCCAGCAGTTTATCGCAGGGCAGGTATGGCTACACCTTC. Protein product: CASSLSQGRYGYTF.

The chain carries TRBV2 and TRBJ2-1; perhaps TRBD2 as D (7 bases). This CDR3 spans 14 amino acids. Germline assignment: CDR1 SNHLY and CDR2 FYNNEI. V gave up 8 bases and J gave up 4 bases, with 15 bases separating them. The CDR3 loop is CASEGGNRYNEQFF. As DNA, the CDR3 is TGTGCCAGCGAGGGGGGGAATAGATACAATGAGCAGTTCTTC.

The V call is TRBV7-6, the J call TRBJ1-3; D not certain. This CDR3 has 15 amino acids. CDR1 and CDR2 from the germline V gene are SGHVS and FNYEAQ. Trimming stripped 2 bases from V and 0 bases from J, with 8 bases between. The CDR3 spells CASSLQPNSGNTIYF. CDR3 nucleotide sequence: TGTGCCAGCAGCTTACAACCTAACTCTGGAAACACCATATATTTT.

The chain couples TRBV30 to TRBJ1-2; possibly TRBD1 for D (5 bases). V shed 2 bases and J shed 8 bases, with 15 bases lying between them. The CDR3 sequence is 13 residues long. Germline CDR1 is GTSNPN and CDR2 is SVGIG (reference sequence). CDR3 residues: CAWSPGGKGGYTF. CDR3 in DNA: TGTGCCTGGAGTCCTGGGGGGAAAGGGGGCTACACCTTC.

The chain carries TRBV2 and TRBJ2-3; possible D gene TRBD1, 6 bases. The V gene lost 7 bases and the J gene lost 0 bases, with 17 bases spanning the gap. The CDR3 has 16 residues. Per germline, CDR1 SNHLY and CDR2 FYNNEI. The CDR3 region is CASNPLGTTSTDTQYF. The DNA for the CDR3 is TGTGCCAGCAATCCCCTAGGGACAACTAGCACAGATACGCAGTATTTT. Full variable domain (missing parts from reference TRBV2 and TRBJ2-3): EPEVTQTPSHQVTQMGQEVILRCVPISNHLYFYWYRQILGQKVEFLVSFYNNEISEKSEIFDDQFSVERPDGSNFTLKIRSTKLEDSAMYFCASNPLGTTSTDTQYFGPGTRLTVL.

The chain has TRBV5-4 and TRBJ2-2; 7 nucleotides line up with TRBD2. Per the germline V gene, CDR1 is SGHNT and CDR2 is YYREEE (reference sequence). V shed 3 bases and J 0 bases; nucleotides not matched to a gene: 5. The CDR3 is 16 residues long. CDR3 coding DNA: TGTGCCAGCAGCTCTGGTGGGAGGGCGAACACCGGGGAGCTGTTTTTT. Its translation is CASSSGGRANTGELFF. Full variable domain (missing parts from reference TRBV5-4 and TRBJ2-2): ETGVTQSPTHLIKTRGQQVTLRCSSQSGHNTVSWYQQALGQGPQFIFQYYREEENGRGNFPPRFSGLQFPNYSSELNVNALELDDSALYLCASSSGGRANTGELFFGEGSRLTVL.

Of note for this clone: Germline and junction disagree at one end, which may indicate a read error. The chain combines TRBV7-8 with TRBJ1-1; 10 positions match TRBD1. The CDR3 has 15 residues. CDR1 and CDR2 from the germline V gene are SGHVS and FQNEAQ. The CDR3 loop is CASSSSAGTGELTLF. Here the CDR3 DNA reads TGTGCCAGCAGCTCCAGTGCCGGGACAGGGGAACTCACTCTCTTT. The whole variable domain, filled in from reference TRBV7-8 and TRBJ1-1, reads GAGVSQSPRYKVAKRGQDVALRCDPISGHVSLFWYQQALGQGPEFLTYFQNEAQLDKSGLPSDRFFAERPEGSVSTLKIQRTQQEDSAVYLCASSSSAGTGELTLFGQGTRLTVV.

CDR3 protein: CASSISVGGYGYTF. Here the CDR3 DNA reads TGTGCCAGTAGTATTAGCGTCGGCGGCTATGGCTACACCTTC. The chain links TRBV19 to TRBJ1-2, with no clear D. Germline lookup yields CDR1 LNHDA and CDR2 SQIVND (reference sequence). The CDR3 length is 14 residues. V was cut by 3 bases and J by 4 bases, with 12 bases left in between.

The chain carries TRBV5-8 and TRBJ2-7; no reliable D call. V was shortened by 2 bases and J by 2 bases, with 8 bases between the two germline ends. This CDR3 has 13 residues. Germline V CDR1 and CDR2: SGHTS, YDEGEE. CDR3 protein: CASSFLRPYEQYF. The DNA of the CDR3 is TGTGCCAGCAGCTTCCTCAGGCCCTACGAGCAGTACTTC.

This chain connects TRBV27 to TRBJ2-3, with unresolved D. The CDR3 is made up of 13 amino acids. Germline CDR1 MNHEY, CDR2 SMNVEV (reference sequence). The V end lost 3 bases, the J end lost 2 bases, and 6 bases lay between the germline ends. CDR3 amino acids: CASSLAHTDTQYF. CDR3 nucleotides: TGTGCCAGCAGTTTGGCTCACACAGATACGCAGTATTTT.

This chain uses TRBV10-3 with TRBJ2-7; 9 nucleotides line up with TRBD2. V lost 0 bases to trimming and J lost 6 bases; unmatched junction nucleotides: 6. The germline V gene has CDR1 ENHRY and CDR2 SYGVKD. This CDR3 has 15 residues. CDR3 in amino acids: CAISESSSGEREQYF. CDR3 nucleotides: TGTGCCATCAGTGAGTCGTCTAGCGGGGAACGCGAGCAGTACTTC.

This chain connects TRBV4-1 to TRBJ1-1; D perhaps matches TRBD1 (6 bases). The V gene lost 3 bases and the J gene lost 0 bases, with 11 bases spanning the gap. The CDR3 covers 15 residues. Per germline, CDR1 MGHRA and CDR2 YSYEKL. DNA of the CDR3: TGCGCCAGCAGCCAGGGGGGGGCTATGAACACTGAAGCTTTCTTT. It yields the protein CASSQGGAMNTEAFF.

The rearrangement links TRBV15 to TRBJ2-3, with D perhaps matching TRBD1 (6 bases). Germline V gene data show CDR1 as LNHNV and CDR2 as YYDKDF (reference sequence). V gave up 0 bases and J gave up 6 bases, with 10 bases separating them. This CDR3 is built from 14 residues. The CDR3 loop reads CATSRDQRGDTQYF. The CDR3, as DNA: TGTGCCACCAGCAGAGACCAGAGGGGGGATACGCAGTATTTT.

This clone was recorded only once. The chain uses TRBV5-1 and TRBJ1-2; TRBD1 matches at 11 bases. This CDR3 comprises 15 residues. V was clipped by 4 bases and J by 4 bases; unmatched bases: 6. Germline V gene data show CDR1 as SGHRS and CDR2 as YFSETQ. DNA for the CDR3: TGCGCCAGCAGCGCCCGGGACAGGGGGAGCTATGGCTACACCTTC. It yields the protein CASSARDRGSYGYTF.

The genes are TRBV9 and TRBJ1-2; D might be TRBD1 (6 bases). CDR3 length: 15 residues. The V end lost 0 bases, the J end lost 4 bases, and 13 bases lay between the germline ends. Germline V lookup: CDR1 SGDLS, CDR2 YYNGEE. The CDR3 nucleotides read TGTGCCAGCAGCGTAGATATAAACAGGGCCTATGGCTACACCTTC. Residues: CASSVDINRAYGYTF.

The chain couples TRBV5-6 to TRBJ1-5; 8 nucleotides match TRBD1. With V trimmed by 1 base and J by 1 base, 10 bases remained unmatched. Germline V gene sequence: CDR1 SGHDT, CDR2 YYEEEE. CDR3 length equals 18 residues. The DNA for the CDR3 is TGTGCCAGCAGCTTGTGGGCAGGGGGCGCAGGAAGCAATCAGCCCCAGCATTTT. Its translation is CASSLWAGGAGSNQPQHF.

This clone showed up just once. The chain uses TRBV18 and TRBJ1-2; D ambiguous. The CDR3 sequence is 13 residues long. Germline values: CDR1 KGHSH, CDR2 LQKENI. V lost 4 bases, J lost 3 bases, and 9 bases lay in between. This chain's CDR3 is CASSRRSDYGYTF. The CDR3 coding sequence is TGTGCCAGCTCACGGCGTAGCGACTATGGCTACACCTTC.

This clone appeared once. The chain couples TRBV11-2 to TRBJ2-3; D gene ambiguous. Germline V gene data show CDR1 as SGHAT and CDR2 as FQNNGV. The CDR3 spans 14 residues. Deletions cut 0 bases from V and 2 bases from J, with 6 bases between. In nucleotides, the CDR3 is TGTGCCAGCAGCTTAGATCGCTACACAGATACGCAGTATTTT. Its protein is CASSLDRYTDTQYF. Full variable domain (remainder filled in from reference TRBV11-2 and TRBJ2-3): EAGVAQSPRYKIIEKRQSVAFWCNPISGHATLYWYQQILGQGPKLLIQFQNNGVVDDSQLPKDRFSAERLKGVDSTLKIQPAKLEDSAVYLCASSLDRYTDTQYFGPGTRLTVL.

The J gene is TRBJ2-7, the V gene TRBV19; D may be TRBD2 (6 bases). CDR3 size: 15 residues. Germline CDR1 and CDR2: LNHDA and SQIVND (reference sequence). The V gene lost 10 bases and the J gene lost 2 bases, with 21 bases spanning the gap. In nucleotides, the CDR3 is TGTGCCACGGGGCCAGGGCTAGGACTAACCTACGAGCAGTACTTC. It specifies CATGPGLGLTYEQYF.

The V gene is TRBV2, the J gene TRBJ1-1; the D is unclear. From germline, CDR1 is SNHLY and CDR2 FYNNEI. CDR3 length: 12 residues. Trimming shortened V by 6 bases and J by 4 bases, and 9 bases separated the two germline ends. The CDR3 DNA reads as TGTGCCAGCAGGGATACAGTCACTGAAGCTTTCTTT. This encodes CASRDTVTEAFF.